A single T cell receptor beta chain is shown here with its context. Its antigen is currently unknown. Sequenced by immunoSEQ multiplex PCR; TCRdb stores in-frame clones only, minus some. The profile shows about 97,000 clones, roughly 74% of them singletons. Germline values: CDR1 SEHNR, CDR2 FQNEAQ (reference sequence). Trimming at V came to 5 bases and at J to 5 bases, leaving 9 bases not matched to a gene. The CDR3 extends over 15 amino acids. Chemo-refractory metastatic non-small-cell lung cancer patients were treated with focal radiation plus CTLA-4 blockade with ipilimumab. The sample comes from a study of radiotherapy plus CTLA-4 blockade in lung cancer. Turning to the study itself: Of all patients, approximately 18% responded objectively and approximately 31% showed disease control.

General study points: Expansion of tumor-derived TCR clones was observed in blood after radiotherapy plus ipilimumab. Early blood T cell clone dynamics, with interferon-beta, were reported to best predict response.

The source was peripheral blood, collected from a patient treated with radiotherapy plus ipilimumab. This chain uses TRBV7-9 with TRBJ2-5, with 9 bases lining up with TRBD1. The sequence was collected from a human donor with non-small cell lung cancer who had a partial response to radiotherapy plus ipilimumab. Some clones in this sample may be carry-over from other donors' samples. CDR3 sequence: CASSDGQGPSETQYF. DNA of the CDR3: TGTGCCAGCAGCGACGGACAGGGGCCGTCGGAGACCCAGTACTTC.